Following are 5 T cell receptor beta chains from one sample sequenced in a study of blood T cell repertoires in COVID-19. Assay: immunoSEQ multiplex PCR; the TCRdb copy retains only in-frame clones and omits some. The repertoire holds roughly 86,000 clones, with less than 85% as singletons. The sequencing input was peripheral blood. The receptor source for this set is a man in his forties or fifties who had recovered from COVID-19.

V is TRBV5-4 and J is TRBJ2-2; 15 nucleotides align to TRBD2. Trimming removed 3 bases from V and 0 bases from J; junction bases left unmatched: 3. Germline assignment: CDR1 SGHNT and CDR2 YYREEE (reference sequence). The CDR3 spans 18 residues. The CDR3 region has the DNA TGTGCCAGCAGCTCGGGACTAGCGGGGGGTCCGAACACCGGGGAGCTGTTTTTT. Protein: CASSSGLAGGPNTGELFF.

In its sample, this clone was seen once. The V call is TRBV5-6, the J call TRBJ2-7; the match to TRBD1 covers 7 bases. The CDR3 is 14 residues long. After removal of 3 bases from V and 3 bases from J, the junction contained 6 bases not matched to a gene. CDR1 is SGHDT and CDR2 is YYEEEE in the germline V gene. The CDR3 spells CASSYGTADYEQYF. CDR3 in DNA: TGTGCCAGCAGCTATGGGACAGCGGACTACGAGCAGTACTTC.

The sample holds a few counts of this clone. The rearrangement uses TRBV4-3 and TRBJ2-7; D is unresolved. V lost 4 bases and J lost 0, with 7 bases in between. Germline CDR1 and CDR2: LGHNA and YSLEER. The CDR3 is 13 residues long. CDR3: CASSLESSYEQYF. The CDR3 DNA is TGCGCCAGCAGCCTGGAGAGCTCCTACGAGCAGTACTTC.

The CDR3, as DNA: TGCGCCAGCAGCCAAGATGGGGGGACCTATGGCTACACCTTC. Translated: CASSQDGGTYGYTF. The rearrangement uses TRBV4-3 and TRBJ1-2, with a possible D match to TRBD1 (5 bases). V was clipped by 0 bases and J by 4 bases, with 9 bases between them. In germline, CDR1 is LGHNA, CDR2 YSLEER. The CDR3 is 14 residues long.

By its share, this clone is medium-sized. The rearrangement uses TRBV12-3 or TRBV12-4 and TRBJ2-7; tentatively, D is TRBD2 (6 bases). This CDR3 contains 13 residues. Trimming cost V 5 bases and J 3 bases, with 11 bases left between them. This chain's CDR3 is CASSRELLYEQYF. In DNA, the CDR3 is TGTGCCAGCAGTCGGGAGCTGCTCTACGAGCAGTACTTC.